A single TCR beta chain is shown here with its context. This clone was recorded only once. The antigen this receptor binds is unknown. Per-nucleotide qualities are absent, and no much larger clonotype sits a single base away. TCRbeta CDR3 regions were amplified from genomic DNA by means of the immunoSEQ Assay, a bias-controlled multiplex PCR. The authors' pipeline ran thus. The number of nucleated cells in each sample was estimated from the amplification of reference gene primers within the assay. Sequence reads were collapsed and filtered to measure the absolute abundance of every unique TCRbeta CDR3 rearrangement. For each sample, productive Simpson clonality was calculated as the square root of Simpson's diversity index over productive rearrangements. The table was pulled from immuneACCESS by TCRdb, which kept in-frame rearrangements only. Such tables lose some clones; where checked, under half of the loss comes from unresolved V genes, and the rest has no known cause. V, J and clone size derive from that table, while D and trimming were established from the DNA sequence. Recorded for this sample are about 250,000 clones; approximately 90% of them occurred a single time. Jointly, the top ten make up about 0.99% of the sample.

Reading the germline V gene gives CDR1 SQVTM and CDR2 ANQGSEA. From the cysteine up to the phenylalanine, the CDR3 has a length of 14 residues. Of all the DNA, just the CDR3 is kept, 42 bases in frame from base 1. V is cut back by 6 bases and J by 3 bases, with 9 bases in the junction unmatched. This sample is part of a study of blood T cell repertoires in COVID-19 (dated by TCRdb to 2018 to 2021). Regarding the complete study: The collaborator samples originated in the United States, Italy and Spain and spanned the acute and convalescent phases of COVID-19. Where HLA class I and class II types were available, the types were taken from metadata supplied by the sample provider, not from assay-based typing. Nearly every sample came with metadata listing a de-identified subject ID, COVID-19 status, age in years and sex. Samples were obtained from the ongoing ImmuneRACE study (first 160 participants) and from some 1,300 subjects provided by 6 global collaborators. The repertoires were released in a freely available public database meant as a resource for research on the immune response to SARS-CoV-2. The material from the prospective study consisted of cDNA or gDNA derived from T cells, B-cell-depleted T cells, or PBMCs. Subjects who had been exposed to COVID-19, were actively infected with it, or had recovered from it provided the deeply sampled blood TCRbeta repertoires that made up the dataset. General findings and caveats noted by the study authors: The quantity of clinical and demographic metadata differed by source and by participant and was supplied without curation.

Samples from volunteer blood donors who had recovered from COVID-19 were contributed by a second Seattle source. The collaborating institutions used their own protocols to collect whole blood in K2EDTA tubes. For TCRbeta analysis, collaborators shipped samples in one of three forms: frozen whole blood, isolated PBMCs, or DNA extracted from either of those sample types. Recombination joined TRBV29-1 with TRBJ1-1; TRBD1 matches 8 bases in the middle. The clonotype originates from a woman aged 35 to 49 who had recovered from COVID-19. The source material was peripheral blood. Here is the DNA: TGCAGCGTCCATGGGGACAGGAAGTACACTGAAGCTTTCTTT. It encodes CSVHGDRKYTEAFF.